This T cell receptor beta chain appears in the sequencing data of a study of blood T cells in healthy people across ages. Study findings and constraints: Roughly linear declines in TCR beta diversity per million T cells occurred with age.

It was with a sample-barcoded 5' primer and a J-beta primer mix that a second PCR of about 7 to 12 cycles was run. TCRdb redid the calling of the 5' RACE reads with MiXCR, one entry per CDR3 protein. Seen here are over a million distinct CDR3 sequences, 59% observed once, and the top ten hold more than 6%. Trimming left V 4 bases short and J 6 bases short, with 15 bases between. Germline loops: CDR1 LGHNA, CDR2 YSLEER. The CDR3 covers 14 residues. This clonotype was detected a few times. The antigen is undetermined. The sample comprised blood. This chain joins TRBV4-3 and TRBJ2-5; D might be TRBD1 (5 bases). The sequence was obtained from a man between 18 and 29 years old in good health. This CDR3 reads CASSPGAGSKTQYF. DNA of the CDR3: TGCGCCAGCAGCCCTGGGGCTGGGTCGAAGACCCAGTACTTC.